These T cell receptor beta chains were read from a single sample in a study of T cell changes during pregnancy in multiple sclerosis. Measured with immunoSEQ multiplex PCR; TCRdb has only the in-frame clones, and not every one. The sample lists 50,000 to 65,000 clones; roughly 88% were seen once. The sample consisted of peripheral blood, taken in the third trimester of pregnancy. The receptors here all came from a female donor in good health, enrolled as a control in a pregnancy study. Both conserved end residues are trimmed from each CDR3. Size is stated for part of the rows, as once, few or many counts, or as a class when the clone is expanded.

ASSYTSRETQY TRBV6-6 - TRBJ2-5
ASSERGYT TRBV2 - TRBJ1-2
SVGTKLAGGREQF TRBV29-1 - TRBJ2-1
ASSGQGGQPQH TRBV7-6 few TRBJ1-5
AISEQRTSGRACTQY TRBV10-3 - TRBJ2-3
ATSSLQETQY TRBV15 - TRBJ2-5
ASSPSRGNQETQY TRBV7-2 - TRBJ2-5
ASSSGAGGYT TRBV6-5 - TRBJ1-2
ASSEPGLASYEQY TRBV25-1 - TRBJ2-7
ASSLREEGGYT TRBV7-9 - TRBJ1-2
ASSATSKSSYNEQF TRBV25-1 - TRBJ2-1
ASSPDPGNEKLF TRBV5-4 - TRBJ1-4
AWSQARRETQY TRBV30 - TRBJ2-5
AWSVGLAGGPYEQY TRBV30 - TRBJ2-7
SVEVPPGGEQY TRBV29-1 - TRBJ2-7
ASNLKQGGRETQY TRBV19 - TRBJ2-5
ASVGLAGDNTGELF TRBV30 - TRBJ2-2
ASSATGPANYGYT TRBV18 - TRBJ1-2
ASRPTAIGNQPQH TRBV6-6 once TRBJ1-5
SVSGTAAYEAF TRBV29-1 - TRBJ1-1
ASSQSQTGGPYGYT TRBV23-1 once TRBJ1-2
ASRIAVSSYNEQF TRBV5-1 - TRBJ2-1
ASSPVRGPF TRBV9 once TRBJ2-1
ASSPDRVGYT TRBV18 - TRBJ1-2
AWGAGGETQY TRBV30 - TRBJ2-5
ASSLSSGGVYEQY TRBV7-2 - TRBJ2-7
ASSSQGNRETQY TRBV27 - TRBJ2-5
ASSREWASGRGDTQY TRBV5-6 - TRBJ2-3
SSEGEGTEAF TRBV29-1 few TRBJ1-1
ASSVRGQRYGYT TRBV5-6 once TRBJ1-2
ASSSRGNEQF TRBV7-9 - TRBJ2-1
ASSLVGQGSDTQY TRBV7-2 - TRBJ2-3
AINERENGEQF TRBV10-3 many TRBJ2-1
ASRGGRYDQETQY TRBV5-1 - TRBJ2-5
ASSFRGTDTQY TRBV11-3 - TRBJ2-3
ASSAGTGSGYSGNTIY TRBV5-1 once TRBJ1-3
ASSLEGGRAKNIQY TRBV5-1 - TRBJ2-4
ASRGQGAQPQH TRBV6-5 once TRBJ1-5
ASSQKTGTGGYGYT TRBV4-3 few TRBJ1-2
ASSLGLAGGPGELF TRBV7-7 - TRBJ2-2
ASSDSPTSEQY TRBV6-4 - TRBJ2-7
ASSPSGGTEEQY TRBV7-9 few TRBJ2-7
ASSPWEKGVNTEAF TRBV9 - TRBJ1-1
AIKYAAGVPDTQY TRBV10-3 - TRBJ2-3